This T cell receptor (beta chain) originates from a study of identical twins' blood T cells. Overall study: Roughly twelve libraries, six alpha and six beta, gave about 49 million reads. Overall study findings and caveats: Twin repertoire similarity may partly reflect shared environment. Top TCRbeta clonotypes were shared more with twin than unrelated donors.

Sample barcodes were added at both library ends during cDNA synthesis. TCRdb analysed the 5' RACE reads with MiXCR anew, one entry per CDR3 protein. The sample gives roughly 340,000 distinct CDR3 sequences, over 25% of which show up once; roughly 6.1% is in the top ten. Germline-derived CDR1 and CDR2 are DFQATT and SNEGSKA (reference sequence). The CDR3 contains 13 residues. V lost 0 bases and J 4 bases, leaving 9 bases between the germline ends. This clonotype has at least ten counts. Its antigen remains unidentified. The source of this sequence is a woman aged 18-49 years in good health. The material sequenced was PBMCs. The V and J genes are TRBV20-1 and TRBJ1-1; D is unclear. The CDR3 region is CSAREVYSTEAFF. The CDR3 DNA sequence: TGCAGTGCTAGAGAGGTATATAGCACTGAAGCTTTCTTT.